The 22 T cell receptor beta chains below all came from one sample that was sequenced in a study of blood T cell repertoires in COVID-19. TCRdb keeps only in-frame clones here, not all; method: immunoSEQ multiplex PCR. The sample carries around 250,000 clones, roughly nine tenths recorded once. The sample consisted of peripheral blood. The receptor set was obtained from a man aged 18 to 35 with active or convalescent COVID-19.

This chain uses TRBV7-3 with TRBJ2-3; D possibly corresponds to TRBD2 (6 bases). V lost 4 bases, J lost 3 bases, and 20 bases lay in between. CDR1 is SGHTA, CDR2 FQGTGA, per germline. The CDR3 contains 17 residues. CDR3 nucleotide sequence: TGTGCCAGCAGCTCGACTCCGGGGGTCGGGGCTACAGATACGCAGTATTTT. Translation gives CASSSTPGVGATDTQYF.

V usage is TRBV6-6 and J usage is TRBJ1-1; D is ambiguous. CDR1 is MNHNY, CDR2 SVGAGI, per germline (reference sequence). Trimming left V 8 bases short and J 4 bases short, with 17 bases between. The CDR3 runs to 14 residues. The CDR3 nucleotides are TGTGCCAGCGGAAAAGGACTACTCAGCACTGAAGCTTTCTTT. It encodes CASGKGLLSTEAFF.

In its sample, this clone was seen once. As DNA, the CDR3 is TGTGCCAGCACTCGAGACAGGGAGCGTGAAGCTTTCTTT. It yields the protein CASTRDREREAFF. The chain employs TRBV2 and TRBJ1-1; the match to TRBD1 covers 7 bases. CDR1 is SNHLY and CDR2 is FYNNEI in the germline V gene. With V trimmed by 7 bases and J by 7 bases, 9 bases remained unmatched. The CDR3 is 13 residues long.

The chain joins TRBV5-5 to TRBJ1-2, with 8 bases lining up with TRBD1. The length of the CDR3 is 13 residues. Germline V gives CDR1 SGHKS, CDR2 YYEKEE (reference sequence). The J segment lost 7 bases and the V segment lost 4 bases, leaving 6 bases of the junction unmatched. CDR3 sequence (DNA): TGTGCCAGCAGCCCAAGGACAGGGAGTGGCTACACCTTC. Translating it yields CASSPRTGSGYTF.

The CDR3 coding sequence is TGTGCCAGCAGTTACCTGCCGAACGGCGAGCAGTACTTC. Amino acid sequence: CASSYLPNGEQYF. This chain uses TRBV6-6 with TRBJ2-7; D unresolved. The length of the CDR3 is 13 residues. V lost 2 bases and J 6 bases, leaving 11 bases between the germline ends. Germline V lookup: CDR1 MNHNY, CDR2 SVGAGI (reference sequence).

The rearrangement links TRBV28 to TRBJ1-4, with 8 bases fitting TRBD1. Germline CDR1 and CDR2: MDHEN and SYDVKM. This CDR3 has 14 amino acids. The V gene end was trimmed by 2 bases and the J gene end by 10 bases; junction bases not matched to a gene: 6. The CDR3 DNA follows: TGTGCCAGCAGTTTAGTAGCAGGGGGCGGAAAACTGTTTTTT. Encoded protein: CASSLVAGGGKLFF. Combining the CDR3 with reference TRBV28 and TRBJ1-4 gives the whole variable domain DVKVTQSSRYLVKRTGEKVFLECVQDMDHENMFWYRQDPGLGLRLIYFSYDVKMKEKGDIPEGYSVSREKKERFSLILESASTNQTSMYLCASSLVAGGGKLFFGSGTQLSVL.

The rearrangement joins TRBV27 to TRBJ1-5; no firm D call. The V gene lost 5 bases and the J gene lost 2 bases, with 10 bases spanning the gap. The CDR3 has 14 residues. Germline CDR1 and CDR2: MNHEY and SMNVEV (reference sequence). The CDR3: CASSHTIGNQPQHF. CDR3 DNA sequence: TGTGCCAGCAGTCACACCATTGGCAATCAGCCCCAGCATTTT.

The rearrangement joins TRBV5-1 to TRBJ1-4; 7 bases match TRBD1. Germline trimming cut 8 bases from V and 5 bases from J; bases unmatched to any gene: 6. Germline V gene sequence: CDR1 SGHRS, CDR2 YFSETQ. The CDR3 contains 13 residues. As DNA, the CDR3 is TGCGCCAGTAGAAAGACAGGGAATGAAAAACTGTTTTTT. This sequence encodes CASRKTGNEKLFF.

The chain employs TRBV5-1 and TRBJ1-2, with 11 bases lining up with TRBD1. V dropped 4 bases and J dropped 4; count of bases not matched to a gene: 6. The CDR3 has 15 amino acids. Germline CDR1 reads SGHRS; CDR2 reads YFSETQ. CDR3 residues: CASSEGQGASYGYTF. In DNA, the CDR3 is TGCGCCAGCAGCGAAGGACAGGGGGCAAGCTATGGCTACACCTTC.

The chain recombines TRBV19 with TRBJ2-7, with 7 bases matching TRBD2. Germline values: CDR1 LNHDA, CDR2 SQIVND (reference sequence). V was clipped by 7 bases and J by 5 bases; unmatched bases: 8. The CDR3 covers 13 residues. The CDR3 protein is CASTVGGSHEQYF. Here the CDR3 DNA reads TGTGCCAGTACGGTGGGCGGGAGCCACGAGCAGTACTTC.

This clone occurred a few times. This sequence joins TRBV5-1 and TRBJ2-2, with 10 bases that match TRBD1. Germline lookup yields CDR1 SGHRS and CDR2 YFSETQ. There are 17 residues in the CDR3. With V trimmed by 5 bases and J by 5 bases, 12 bases remained unmatched. Written as DNA, the CDR3 is TGCGCCAGCAGTTTCCGCGGGACAGGGGTAGTTACCGGGGAGCTGTTTTTT. It encodes CASSFRGTGVVTGELFF.

This clone was seen only once. V is TRBV5-1 and J is TRBJ2-7; D may be TRBD2 (6 bases). Trimming shortened V by 7 bases and J by 3 bases, and 14 bases separated the two germline ends. Germline assignment: CDR1 SGHRS and CDR2 YFSETQ. The CDR3 is 13 amino acids. The CDR3 DNA reads TGCGCCAGCTCCGGGGACTGGGGCTACGAGCAGTACTTC. It yields the protein CASSGDWGYEQYF.

This chain joins TRBV6-6 and TRBJ1-6, with D hard to call. This CDR3 has 13 amino acids. The V gene's germline CDR1 is MNHNY and CDR2 SVGAGI (reference sequence). Trimming took 4 bases from V and 7 from J, leaving 8 bases between them. The CDR3 DNA follows: TGTGCCAGCAGTTTGGAGGTAAATTCACCCCTCCACTTT. It translates to CASSLEVNSPLHF.

The gene calls are TRBV29-1 and TRBJ1-3; D uncertain. Trimming took off 7 bases at V and 0 bases at J, with 10 bases between the two ends. The germline CDR1 and CDR2 sequences are SQVTM and ANQGSEA. The CDR3 has 13 amino acids. For the CDR3, the DNA is TGCAGCGGTACTGCCATCTCTGGAAACACCATATATTTT. Amino acid sequence: CSGTAISGNTIYF.

This chain links TRBV11-1 with TRBJ2-5, with D unresolved. Germline lookup yields CDR1 SGHAT and CDR2 FQDESV (reference sequence). Trimming cost V 5 bases and J 0 bases, with 4 bases left between them. The CDR3 extends over 12 amino acids. The DNA for the CDR3 is TGTGCCAGCAGCCCGTACCAAGAGACCCAGTACTTC. It is translated as CASSPYQETQYF. The whole variable domain, filled in from reference TRBV11-1 and TRBJ2-5, reads EAEVAQSPRYKITEKSQAVAFWCDPISGHATLYWYRQILGQGPELLVQFQDESVVDDSQLPKDRFSAERLKGVDSTLKIQPAELGDSAMYLCASSPYQETQYFGPGTRLLVL.

The V call is TRBV5-1, the J call TRBJ1-1; TRBD1 matches 10 bases. Germline V CDR1 and CDR2: SGHRS, YFSETQ. The CDR3 totals 14 residues. J gave up 4 bases and V 7 bases, and 7 bases lay outside the gene matches. CDR3 region: CASRRTGGLTEAFF. CDR3 in DNA: TGCGCCAGCCGCCGGACAGGGGGTCTCACTGAAGCTTTCTTT. The full variable domain, with the rest looked up from reference TRBV5-1 and TRBJ1-1, is KAGVTQTPRYLIKTRGQQVTLSCSPISGHRSVSWYQQTPGQGLQFLFEYFSETQRNKGNFPGRFSGRQFSNSRSEMNVSTLELGDSALYLCASRRTGGLTEAFFGQGTRLTVV.

The chain carries TRBV10-2 and TRBJ2-5; D is possibly TRBD1 (6 bases). The ends were cut back, 6 bases at V and 5 bases at J, with 16 bases in the middle. From germline, CDR1 is WSHSY and CDR2 SAAADI. The CDR3 contains 14 residues. The CDR3 coding sequence is TGCGCCAGCAGCGGTCGGTGGGGGCGGGAGACCCAGTACTTC. Its protein product is CASSGRWGRETQYF.

The genes are TRBV10-3 and TRBJ2-2, with 8 bases matching TRBD1. Germline-derived CDR1 and CDR2 are ENHRY and SYGVKD. This CDR3 is built from 16 residues. Trimming cost V 0 bases and J 1 base; bases outside gene matches: 1. The CDR3 DNA sequence: TGTGCCATCAGTGAGTCGGACAGGGTGAACACCGGGGAGCTGTTTTTT. Amino acid sequence: CAISESDRVNTGELFF.

In its sample, this clone was seen a few times. The gene calls are TRBV30 and TRBJ2-7, with TRBD1 matching over 8 bases. CDR1 is GTSNPN, CDR2 SVGIG, per germline (reference sequence). The V segment lost 0 bases and the J segment 4 bases; nucleotides outside the gene matches: 2. This CDR3 contains 13 residues. The CDR3, as DNA: TGTGCCTGGAGTGTCGACAGGGGTTACGAGCAGTACTTC. Its protein product is CAWSVDRGYEQYF.

The chain recombines TRBV2 with TRBJ2-7; unclear D gene. Trimming took off 9 bases at V and 2 bases at J, with 8 bases between the two ends. The CDR3 extends over 11 amino acids. The germline V gene has CDR1 SNHLY and CDR2 FYNNEI. The chain's CDR3 is CASQAAYEQYF. As DNA, the CDR3 is TGTGCCAGTCAGGCAGCCTACGAGCAGTACTTC.

The chain recombines TRBV12-3 or TRBV12-4 with TRBJ1-1; D ambiguous. The V end lost 4 bases, the J end lost 3 bases, and 6 bases lay between the germline ends. The CDR3 length is 12 residues. CDR3 bases: TGTGCCAGCAGTTCCGGGTACACTGAAGCTTTCTTT. Translating gives CASSSGYTEAFF.

The chain has TRBV20-1 and TRBJ1-2; D perhaps matches TRBD1 (6 bases). Trimming stripped 3 bases from V and 5 bases from J, with 19 bases between. The CDR3 contains 15 residues. Per germline, CDR1 DFQATT and CDR2 SNEGSKA (reference sequence). As DNA, the CDR3 is TGCAGTGCTAGTAGCGGGACACGAGGGGAGTATGGCTACACCTTC. Translation: CSASSGTRGEYGYTF.